This T cell receptor (beta chain) was observed in a study of cytomegalovirus exposure and HLA in healthy donors. Study background: Out of around 360 genotyped donors, approximately 84% belonged to the Caucasian-associated ancestry cluster. Findings and caveats of the study: Upon later analysis, TCR association rates were observed to vary by HLA locus, being highest for DRB1 and lowest for HLA-C.

This CDR3 contains 14 residues. Germline lookup yields CDR1 SGHTA and CDR2 FQGNSA. Trimming took off 3 bases at V and 4 bases at J, with 9 bases between the two ends. On this clone: As yet, its antigen is unknown.

Both 60 Vbeta primers and 13 Jbeta primers went into the PCR. Using immunoSEQ multiplex PCR, the repertoire was profiled, and TCRdb retains in-frame clones only, with some absent. The data show under 250,000 clones, more than 75% seen once. This sequence originates from a male donor in good health and CMV-seronegative. V and J are TRBV7-2 and TRBJ2-2; D is perhaps TRBD1 (5 bases). Material: PBMCs. CDR3 sequence: CASSLVGLTGELFF. In DNA, the CDR3 is TGTGCCAGCAGCTTGGTGGGGCTCACCGGGGAGCTGTTTTTT.